This TCR beta chain stems from a study of shared clonotypes between healthy human individuals. Study conclusions and caveats: Generation probabilities were higher for clonotypes shared across all four sorted-subset donors than for unshared ones.

The protocol was immunoSEQ multiplex PCR, while the TCRdb copy is restricted to in-frame clones and leaves out a portion. The sample records roughly 2.5 million clones, about 92% being singletons. The CDR3 spans 12 residues. CDR1 and CDR2 from the germline V gene are MDHEN and SYDVKM. Trimming took 5 bases from V and 7 from J, leaving 8 bases between them. A word on this clone: No antigen is known for it.

This TCR was recovered from a man aged 18 to 30 in good health. The V gene is TRBV28, the J gene TRBJ2-2; no definite D call. Sequenced: naive CD4+ T cells sorted from blood. Subset reported: CD45RA+ positively selected. CDR3 coding DNA: TGTGCCAGCAGTCCGTCCGACGGGGAGCTGTTTTTT. It is translated as CASSPSDGELFF.